This T cell receptor (beta chain) is drawn from a study of T cell responses to AZD1222 COVID-19 vaccine. The CDR3 covers 15 residues. Per the germline V gene, CDR1 is MGHDK and CDR2 is SYGVNS. With 7 bases removed from V and 13 bases from J, the gap between germline ends came to 23 bases. The assay was immunoSEQ multiplex PCR, and TCRdb's table has in-frame clones only and misses some. This table has some 180,000 clones, about nine tenths appearing once. Study-level results: Of the AZD1222 recipients, only six or seven were seropositive at baseline. Possibly, clonal diversity was underestimated; donors were largely white British and included more females.

Note on this clone: Its antigen is not identified.

This chain joins TRBV25-1 and TRBJ1-6; D might be TRBD1 (6 bases). This clonotype was sampled from an adult who received the AZD1222 COVID-19 vaccine. The starting material was peripheral blood, obtained 28 days after the second AZD1222 dose. DNA of the CDR3: TGTGCCAGCAAGGGGCTCGGCGGGCAGGGGTCGCCCCTCCACTTT. It codes for CASKGLGGQGSPLHF.